This section outlines one T cell receptor (beta chain) sequence together with its context. Its cognate antigen is unknown. Caucasian adults residing in Nashville, Tennessee made up all the donors. A CD45RA+ naive subset and a CD45RA-negative memory subset were split from CD4+ cells. These data originate in a study of shared clonotypes between healthy human individuals. Measured with immunoSEQ multiplex PCR; TCRdb has only the in-frame clones, and not every one. The table lists 2 million to 2.5 million clones, around 93% of them singletons. Broader study findings: Sampling was confined to blood; repertoires within tissues likely differ. Some naive CD4 clonotypes, 5% to 5.5%, turned up in common across a few donors.

Germline V CDR1 and CDR2: MNHEY, SVGAGI. Deletions cut 7 bases from V and 3 bases from J, with 12 bases between. This CDR3 has 13 residues. The receptor comes from a young man in good health. Some clones in this sample may be carry-over from other donors' samples. Sequencing was performed on naive CD4+ T cells from PBMCs. Sample subset: CD45RA+ positively selected. This sequence joins TRBV6-5 and TRBJ1-1; TRBD1 might be the D (5 bases). The CDR3 DNA sequence: TGTGCCAGCAATATGGGAGGGGACACTGAAGCTTTCTTT. This translates into CASNMGGDTEAFF.